Listed here are 14 T cell receptor beta chains from one sample, sequenced in a study of identical twins. TCRdb reprocessed the 5' RACE reads via MiXCR and lists one record per CDR3 protein. Of approximately 600,000 distinct CDR3 sequences detected, roughly 9.5% appear once; the ten largest clones hold around 3.2%. The same data also went into a second study, on yellow fever vaccine responses in identical twins.

Sequenced sample: PBMCs. The origin of the receptors is a young woman in good health.

V and J are TRBV3-1 and TRBJ1-1; the D is unclear. Germline CDR1 is LGHDT and CDR2 is YNNKEL (reference sequence). This CDR3 comprises 14 residues. V dropped 3 bases and J dropped 2 bases, with 10 bases sitting between them. DNA of the CDR3: TGTGCCAGCAGCCACGCGGGCCAAAACACTGAAGCTTTCTTT. Protein: CASSHAGQNTEAFF.

The chain joins TRBV10-3 to TRBJ2-7; D possibly matches TRBD1 or TRBD2 (5 bases each). Trimming took 9 bases from V and 3 from J, leaving 12 bases between them. This CDR3 has 12 residues. Germline V gene sequence: CDR1 ENHRY, CDR2 SYGVKD. CDR3 region: CAISQGVYEQYF. Written as DNA, the CDR3 is TGTGCCATTAGCCAGGGAGTCTACGAGCAGTACTTC.

This clonotype showed up many times. The chain employs TRBV29-1 and TRBJ2-1; D perhaps matches TRBD2 (5 bases). The CDR3 has 14 residues. Trimming took 6 bases from V and 4 from J, leaving 16 bases between them. Germline V gene lookup returns CDR1 SQVTM and CDR2 ANQGSEA. The DNA of the CDR3 is TGCAGCGTCGAGTGGAGGAGTTCATACAATGAGCAGTTCTTC. Translating it yields CSVEWRSSYNEQFF.

This clonotype was observed many times. V usage is TRBV5-1 and J usage is TRBJ2-3; D ambiguous. V lost 0 bases and J lost 0, with 8 bases in between. CDR1 SGHRS and CDR2 YFSETQ come from the germline V gene. This CDR3 has 15 residues. CDR3 protein: CASSLEASSTDTQYF. CDR3 DNA sequence: TGCGCCAGCAGCTTGGAAGCGTCCAGCACAGATACGCAGTATTTT.

This clonotype was observed many times. The chain links TRBV4-1 to TRBJ2-1; D remains ambiguous. The CDR3 spans 11 residues. V was cut by 4 bases and J by 6 bases, with 4 bases left in between. Germline CDR1 reads MGHRA; CDR2 reads YSYEKL. CDR3 DNA sequence: TGCGCCAGCAGCCGTGGCAATGAGCAGTTCTTC. Protein product: CASSRGNEQFF.

The table lists this clonotype with many counts. The chain is built from TRBV20-1 and TRBJ2-7; 9 bases match TRBD1. The CDR3 loop spans 15 amino acids. The junction had 14 bases not matched to a gene; V was cut back by 5 bases and J by 6 bases. Germline assignment: CDR1 DFQATT and CDR2 SNEGSKA (reference sequence). The CDR3 bases are TGCAGTGCTGTCCCGCCGGGACAGGGAAGGAGCGAGCAGTACTTC. This sequence encodes CSAVPPGQGRSEQYF.

The rearrangement joins TRBV20-1 to TRBJ1-1; the D gene is possibly TRBD1 (5 bases). The V gene lost 1 base and the J gene lost 0 bases, with 12 bases spanning the gap. The germline gives CDR1 DFQATT, CDR2 SNEGSKA (reference sequence). This CDR3 region has 15 residues. The CDR3 sequence: CSARAGGNLNTEAFF. The CDR3 nucleotides read TGCAGTGCTAGAGCCGGGGGAAACTTGAACACTGAAGCTTTCTTT.

This clonotype has just a few counts. One junction end disagrees with the germline gene, perhaps due to a read error. The chain combines TRBV7-2 with TRBJ2-1, with 7 positions matching TRBD2. The CDR3 is 13 residues long. The germline V gene encodes CDR1 SGHTA and CDR2 FQGNSA. The CDR3 nucleotides read TGTGCCAGCAGCTCCTATTTGGCGGGAGAGCGGTTCTTC. Translating it yields CASSSYLAGERFF. Full variable domain (outside the CDR3, taken from reference TRBV7-2 and TRBJ2-1): GAGVSQSPSNKVTEKGKDVELRCDPISGHTALYWYRQSLGQGLEFLIYFQGNSAPDKSGLPSDRFSAERTGGSVSTLTIQRTQQEDSAVYLCASSSYLAGERFFGPGTRLTVL.

The V and J genes are TRBV12-2 and TRBJ1-6. TRBV12-2 is described as a pseudogene. CDR3 size: 16 residues. The CDR3, as DNA: TGTGCAAGTCGCTTTGGACAACCGGGGGATAATTCACCCCTCCACTTT. It codes for CASRFGQPGDNSPLHF.

This clonotype has only a few counts. The CDR3, as DNA: TGCGCCAGCAGTGAGTCCAGCCTAGCGGGGGATAGCACAGATACGCAGTATTTT. Protein product: CASSESSLAGDSTDTQYF. The chain carries TRBV10-2 and TRBJ2-3; 10 bases fit TRBD2. CDR1 WSHSY and CDR2 SAAADI come from the germline V gene. This CDR3 has 18 amino acids. Unmatched junction bases numbered 6, after V lost 0 bases and J lost 0 bases.

In this sample, this clonotype turned up a few times. V usage is TRBV7-9 and J usage is TRBJ1-6, with 8 bases identical to TRBD1. V trimming: 6 bases; J trimming: 10 bases; junction bases outside the gene matches: 11. Germline lookup yields CDR1 SEHNR and CDR2 FQNEAQ (reference sequence). The CDR3 has 15 residues. The CDR3 sequence is CASSLFRDRWSPLHF. The CDR3 DNA reads TGTGCCAGCAGTCTCTTCCGGGACAGGTGGTCACCCCTCCACTTT.

This chain links TRBV3-1 with TRBJ2-3; a weak D match, TRBD1 (6 bases). V was pared by 0 bases and J by 4 bases, with 11 bases between. Germline V CDR1 and CDR2: LGHDT, YNNKEL (reference sequence). CDR3 length: 15 amino acids. The CDR3 coding sequence is TGTGCCAGCAGCCAAGATTTTCAGGGGCCAGATACGCAGTATTTT. Its protein product is CASSQDFQGPDTQYF.

V gene TRBV29-1 combines with J gene TRBJ2-1; weak D call: TRBD2 (7 bases). The germline CDR1 and CDR2 sequences are SQVTM and ANQGSEA. The CDR3 runs to 14 residues. V lost 6 bases, J lost 2 bases, and 14 bases lay in between. CDR3 sequence reads: CSVTVGGPYNEQFF. CDR3 sequence (DNA): TGCAGCGTGACGGTGGGGGGGCCCTACAATGAGCAGTTCTTC.

The chain has TRBV19 and TRBJ2-1, with 8 bases that match TRBD2. Per germline, CDR1 LNHDA and CDR2 SQIVND (reference sequence). The CDR3 length is 16 residues. V lost 7 bases, J lost 0 bases, and 8 bases stayed unmatched. The CDR3 region is CASTGGGPSSYNEQFF. The CDR3, as DNA: TGTGCCAGTACGGGGGGGGGACCGAGCTCCTACAATGAGCAGTTCTTC.